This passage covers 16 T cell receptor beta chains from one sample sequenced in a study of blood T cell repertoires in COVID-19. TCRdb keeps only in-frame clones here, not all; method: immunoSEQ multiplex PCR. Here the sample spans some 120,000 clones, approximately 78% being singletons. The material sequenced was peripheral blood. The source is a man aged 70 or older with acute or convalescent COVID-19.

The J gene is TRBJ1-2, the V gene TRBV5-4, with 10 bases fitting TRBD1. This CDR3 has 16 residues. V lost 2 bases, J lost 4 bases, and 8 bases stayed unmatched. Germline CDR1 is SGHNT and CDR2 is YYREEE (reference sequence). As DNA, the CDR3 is TGTGCCAGCAGCTTTAGCGGACAGGGGGGCCGCTATGGCTACACCTTC. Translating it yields CASSFSGQGGRYGYTF.

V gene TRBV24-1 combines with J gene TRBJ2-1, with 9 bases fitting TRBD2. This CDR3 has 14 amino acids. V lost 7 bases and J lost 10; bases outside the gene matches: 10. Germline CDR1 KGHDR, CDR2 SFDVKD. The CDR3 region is CATRASGAGHEQFF. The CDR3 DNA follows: TGTGCCACCAGGGCTAGCGGGGCGGGCCACGAGCAGTTCTTC.

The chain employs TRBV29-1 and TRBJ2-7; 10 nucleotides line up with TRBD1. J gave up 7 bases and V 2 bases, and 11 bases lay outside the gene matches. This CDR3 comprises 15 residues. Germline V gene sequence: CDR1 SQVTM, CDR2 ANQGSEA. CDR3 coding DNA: TGCAGCGTTGAAACCCGACAGGGGGCAAGGGGGGAGCAGTACTTC. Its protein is CSVETRQGARGEQYF.

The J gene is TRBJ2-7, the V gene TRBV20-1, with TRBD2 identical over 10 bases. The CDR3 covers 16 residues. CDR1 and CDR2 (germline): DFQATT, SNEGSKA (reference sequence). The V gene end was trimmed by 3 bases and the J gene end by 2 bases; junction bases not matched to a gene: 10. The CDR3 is CSASPLRTSGPYEQYF. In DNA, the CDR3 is TGCAGTGCTAGTCCCCTGCGGACTAGCGGCCCCTACGAGCAGTACTTC.

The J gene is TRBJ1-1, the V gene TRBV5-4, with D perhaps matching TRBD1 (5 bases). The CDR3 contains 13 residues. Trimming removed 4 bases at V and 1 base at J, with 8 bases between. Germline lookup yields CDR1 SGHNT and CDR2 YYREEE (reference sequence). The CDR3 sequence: CASSLDRNTEAFF. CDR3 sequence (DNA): TGTGCCAGCAGCCTTGACAGGAACACTGAAGCTTTCTTT.

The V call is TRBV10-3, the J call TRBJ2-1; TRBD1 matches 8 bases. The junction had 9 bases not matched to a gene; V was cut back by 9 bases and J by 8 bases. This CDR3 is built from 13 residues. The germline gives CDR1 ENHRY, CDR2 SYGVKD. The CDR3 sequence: CAIWTGFVDEQFF. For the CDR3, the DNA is TGTGCCATTTGGACAGGGTTTGTCGATGAGCAGTTCTTC.

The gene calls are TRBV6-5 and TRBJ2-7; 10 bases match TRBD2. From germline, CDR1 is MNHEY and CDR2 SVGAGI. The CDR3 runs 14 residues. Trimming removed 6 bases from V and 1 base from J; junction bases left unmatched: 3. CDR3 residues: CASRRTSGSYEQYF. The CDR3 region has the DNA TGTGCCAGCAGACGGACTAGCGGTTCCTACGAGCAGTACTTC.

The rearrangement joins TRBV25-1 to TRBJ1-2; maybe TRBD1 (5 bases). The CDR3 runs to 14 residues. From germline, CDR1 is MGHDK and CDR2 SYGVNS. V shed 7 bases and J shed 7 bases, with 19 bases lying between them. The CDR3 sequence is CASNPGGLSGGYTF. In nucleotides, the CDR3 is TGTGCCAGCAACCCGGGGGGGTTGTCGGGTGGCTACACCTTC.

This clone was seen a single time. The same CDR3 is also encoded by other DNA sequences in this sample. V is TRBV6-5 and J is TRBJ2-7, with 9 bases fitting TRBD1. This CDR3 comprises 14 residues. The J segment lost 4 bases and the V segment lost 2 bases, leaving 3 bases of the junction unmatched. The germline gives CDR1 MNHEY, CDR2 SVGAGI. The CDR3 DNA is TGTGCCAGCAGTTACCGCGACAGGGGGTACGAGCAGTACTTC. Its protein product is CASSYRDRGYEQYF.

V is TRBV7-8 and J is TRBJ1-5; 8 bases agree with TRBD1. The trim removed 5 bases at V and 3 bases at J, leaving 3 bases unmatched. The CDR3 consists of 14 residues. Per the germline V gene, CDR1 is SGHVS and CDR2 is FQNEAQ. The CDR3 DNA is TGTGCCAGCAGCGGGACAGGTAACAATCAGCCCCAGCATTTT. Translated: CASSGTGNNQPQHF. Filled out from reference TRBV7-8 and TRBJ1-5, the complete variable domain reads GAGVSQSPRYKVAKRGQDVALRCDPISGHVSLFWYQQALGQGPEFLTYFQNEAQLDKSGLPSDRFFAERPEGSVSTLKIQRTQQEDSAVYLCASSGTGNNQPQHFGDGTRLSIL.

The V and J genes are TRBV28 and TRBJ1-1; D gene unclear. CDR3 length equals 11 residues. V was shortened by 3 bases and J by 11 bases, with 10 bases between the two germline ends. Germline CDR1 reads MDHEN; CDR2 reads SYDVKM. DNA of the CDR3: TGTGCCAGCAGTTTTATCGGGGAGGCTTTCTTT. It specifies CASSFIGEAFF.

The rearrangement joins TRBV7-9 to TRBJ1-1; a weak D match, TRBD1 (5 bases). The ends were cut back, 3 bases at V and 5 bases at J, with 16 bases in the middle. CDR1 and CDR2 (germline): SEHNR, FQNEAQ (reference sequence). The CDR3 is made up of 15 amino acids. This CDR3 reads CASSFQGKGVTEAFF. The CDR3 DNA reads TGTGCCAGCAGCTTCCAGGGTAAAGGGGTAACTGAAGCTTTCTTT.

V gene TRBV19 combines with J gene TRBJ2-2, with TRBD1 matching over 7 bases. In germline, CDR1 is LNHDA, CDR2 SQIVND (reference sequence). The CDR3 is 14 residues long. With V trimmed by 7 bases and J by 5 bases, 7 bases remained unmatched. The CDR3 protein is CASIPQGVTGELFF. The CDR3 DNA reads TGTGCCAGTATTCCCCAGGGGGTGACCGGGGAGCTGTTTTTT.

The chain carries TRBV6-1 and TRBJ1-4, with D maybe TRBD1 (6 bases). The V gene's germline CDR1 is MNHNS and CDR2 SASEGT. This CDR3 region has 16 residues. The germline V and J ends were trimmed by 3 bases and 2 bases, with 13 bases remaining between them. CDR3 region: CASSDGGQRTNEKLFF. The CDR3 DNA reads TGTGCCAGCAGTGACGGAGGACAGCGGACTAATGAAAAACTGTTTTTT.

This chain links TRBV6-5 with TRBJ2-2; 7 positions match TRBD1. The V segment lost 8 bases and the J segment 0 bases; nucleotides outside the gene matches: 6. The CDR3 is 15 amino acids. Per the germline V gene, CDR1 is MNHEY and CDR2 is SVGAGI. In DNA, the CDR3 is TGTGCCAGCCGCCTGGGACAGCCGAACACCGGGGAGCTGTTTTTT. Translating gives CASRLGQPNTGELFF.

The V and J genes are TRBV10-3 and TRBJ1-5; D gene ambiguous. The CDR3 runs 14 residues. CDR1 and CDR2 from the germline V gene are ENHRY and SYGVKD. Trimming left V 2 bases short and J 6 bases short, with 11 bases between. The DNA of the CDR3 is TGTGCCATCAGTGAGGCCCCGGGTGGTCAGCCCCAGCATTTT. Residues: CAISEAPGGQPQHF.